The T cell receptor (beta chain) under discussion was sequenced for a study of T cell repertoires in cytomegalovirus infection. Study-wide background: Both a matching HLA type and CMV infection were indicated by public TCR beta signatures. Study-wide points: HLA-C-restricted CMV clonotypes gave the most frequent clonotype in two of eight donors. Public TCR beta family frequency separated CMV-and-HLA carriers, including in an independent cohort.

The CDR3 length is 16 residues. V was shortened by 1 base and J by 0 bases, with 11 bases between the two germline ends. CDR1 is SGHRS and CDR2 is YFSETQ in the germline V gene. TCRdb re-derived calls from the reads in MiXCR, one entry per CDR3 protein. The sample lists some 680,000 distinct CDR3 sequences; 35% were seen once. This clonotype has only a few counts. Its antigen is still unknown. What was sequenced was PBMCs. The rearrangement joins TRBV5-1 to TRBJ1-3, with D maybe TRBD1 (6 bases). The TCR originated in a human donor in good health (CMV status not recorded). Some clones in this sample may be carry-over from other donors' samples. Written as DNA, the CDR3 is TGCGCCAGCAGCTTGACCGGGACATCCTCTGGAAACACCATATATTTT. The encoded protein is CASSLTGTSSGNTIYF. Supplemented by reference TRBV5-1 and TRBJ1-3, the full variable domain reads KAGVTQTPRYLIKTRGQQVTLSCSPISGHRSVSWYQQTPGQGLQFLFEYFSETQRNKGNFPGRFSGRQFSNSRSEMNVSTLELGDSALYLCASSLTGTSSGNTIYFGEGSWLTVV.